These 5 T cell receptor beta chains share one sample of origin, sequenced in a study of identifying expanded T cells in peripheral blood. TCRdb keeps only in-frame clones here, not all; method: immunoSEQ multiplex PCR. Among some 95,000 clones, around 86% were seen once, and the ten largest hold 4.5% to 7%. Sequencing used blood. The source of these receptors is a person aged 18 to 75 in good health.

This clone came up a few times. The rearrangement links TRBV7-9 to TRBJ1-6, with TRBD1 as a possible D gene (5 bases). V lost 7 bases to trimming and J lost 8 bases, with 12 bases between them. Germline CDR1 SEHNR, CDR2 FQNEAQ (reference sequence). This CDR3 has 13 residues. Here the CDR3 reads CASTQGDYSPLHF. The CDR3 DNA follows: TGTGCCAGCACCCAGGGAGATTATTCACCCCTCCACTTT.

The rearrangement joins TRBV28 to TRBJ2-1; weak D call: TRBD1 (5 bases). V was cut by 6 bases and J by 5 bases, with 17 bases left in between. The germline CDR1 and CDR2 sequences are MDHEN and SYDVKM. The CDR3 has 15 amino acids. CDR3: CASSPQGRGNNEQFF. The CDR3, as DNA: TGTGCCAGCAGCCCTCAGGGTAGGGGTAACAATGAGCAGTTCTTC. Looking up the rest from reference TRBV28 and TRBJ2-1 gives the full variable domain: DVKVTQSSRYLVKRTGEKVFLECVQDMDHENMFWYRQDPGLGLRLIYFSYDVKMKEKGDIPEGYSVSREKKERFSLILESASTNQTSMYLCASSPQGRGNNEQFFGPGTRLTVL.

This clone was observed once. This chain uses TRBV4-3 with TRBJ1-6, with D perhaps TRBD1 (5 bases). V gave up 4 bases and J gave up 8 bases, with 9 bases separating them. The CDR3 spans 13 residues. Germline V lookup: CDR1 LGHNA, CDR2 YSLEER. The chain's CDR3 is CASSRGQDSPLHF. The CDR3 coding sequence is TGCGCCAGCAGCCGAGGACAAGATTCACCCCTCCACTTT.

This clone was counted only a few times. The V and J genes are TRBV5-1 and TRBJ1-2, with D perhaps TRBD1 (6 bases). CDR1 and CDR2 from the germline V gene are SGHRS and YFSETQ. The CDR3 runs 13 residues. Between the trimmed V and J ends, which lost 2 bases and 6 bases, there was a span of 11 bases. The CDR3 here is CASSFSQGNGYTF. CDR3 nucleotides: TGCGCCAGCAGCTTTAGCCAGGGGAATGGCTACACCTTC.

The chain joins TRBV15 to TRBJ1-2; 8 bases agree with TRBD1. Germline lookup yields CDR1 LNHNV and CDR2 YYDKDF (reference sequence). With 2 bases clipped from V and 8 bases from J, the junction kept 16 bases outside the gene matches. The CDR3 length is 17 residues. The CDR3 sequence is CATSRQYVQGVTSGYTF. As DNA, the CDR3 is TGTGCCACCAGCAGACAATACGTACAGGGGGTAACTAGCGGCTACACCTTC.